Below are 23 T cell receptor beta chains sequenced from a single sample in a study of technical replicates of blood from a few donors. The method was immunoSEQ multiplex PCR; TCRdb's version includes in-frame clones alone and lacks a portion of them. This sample has around 92,000 clones, with about 95% found just once. The sequenced sample was T cells isolated from PBMCs. Source of these receptors: a human donor in good health.

The rearrangement uses TRBV2 and TRBJ2-7; D unclear. Trimming took 1 base from V and 4 from J, leaving 11 bases between them. Germline CDR1 is SNHLY and CDR2 is FYNNEI. The CDR3 contains 14 residues. The CDR3, as DNA: TGTGCCAGCAGTGAAGAAGACAATCGGTACGAGCAGTACTTC. Protein: CASSEEDNRYEQYF. The full variable domain, its missing parts supplied by reference TRBV2 and TRBJ2-7, is EPEVTQTPSHQVTQMGQEVILRCVPISNHLYFYWYRQILGQKVEFLVSFYNNEISEKSEIFDDQFSVERPDGSNFTLKIRSTKLEDSAMYFCASSEEDNRYEQYFGPGTRLTVT.

V usage is TRBV2 and J usage is TRBJ2-5, with 7 positions matching TRBD1. CDR1 is SNHLY and CDR2 is FYNNEI in the germline V gene. The CDR3 is made up of 17 amino acids. Unmatched junction bases numbered 15, after V lost 3 bases and J lost 5 bases. The CDR3 sequence is CASSDILGVAGGETQYF. The CDR3 DNA reads as TGTGCCAGCAGTGATATCTTGGGGGTGGCAGGGGGTGAGACCCAGTACTTC.

The chain carries TRBV12-5 and TRBJ2-3; D is perhaps TRBD2 (5 bases). The CDR3 extends over 15 amino acids. The V gene's germline CDR1 is LGHNT and CDR2 FRNRAP. V gave up 7 bases and J gave up 2 bases, with 16 bases separating them. This CDR3 is CASARGATNTDTQYF. The CDR3 DNA reads as TGTGCTAGTGCACGAGGCGCGACTAACACAGATACGCAGTATTTT. Based on the CDR3 plus reference TRBV12-5 and TRBJ2-3, the full variable domain is DARVTQTPRHKVTEMGQEVTMRCQPILGHNTVFWYRQTMMQGLELLAYFRNRAPLDDSGMPKDRFSAEMPDATLATLKIQPSEPRDSAVYFCASARGATNTDTQYFGPGTRLTVL.

The V call is TRBV5-1, the J call TRBJ2-7, with 7 positions matching TRBD1. Germline V gene sequence: CDR1 SGHRS, CDR2 YFSETQ. V shed 7 bases, J shed 0 bases, and the junction held 4 bases outside the gene matches. The CDR3 spans 13 residues. The DNA of the CDR3 is TGCGCCAGCGGACAGGTAAACTCCTACGAGCAGTACTTC. Protein sequence: CASGQVNSYEQYF.

CDR3: CASSPPSGRNTEAFF. CDR3 nucleotide sequence: TGTGCCAGCTCACCACCGTCCGGGAGGAACACTGAAGCTTTCTTT. V and J are TRBV18 and TRBJ1-1, with no clear D. The CDR3 length is 15 residues. Germline assignment: CDR1 KGHSH and CDR2 LQKENI. The germline V and J ends were trimmed by 0 bases and 1 base, with 9 bases remaining between them.

The V and J genes are TRBV7-9 and TRBJ2-1; 7 bases are a match to TRBD2. Germline V lookup: CDR1 SEHNR, CDR2 FQNEAQ (reference sequence). This CDR3 region has 15 residues. With V trimmed by 7 bases and J by 0 bases, 6 bases remained unmatched. This chain's CDR3 is CASTFGGFSYNEQFF. The CDR3 region has the DNA TGTGCCAGCACCTTCGGGGGGTTCTCCTACAATGAGCAGTTCTTC.

The V call is TRBV6-5, the J call TRBJ1-3, with D unclear. Germline lookup yields CDR1 MNHEY and CDR2 SVGAGI. This CDR3 region has 13 residues. V was cut by 6 bases and J by 0 bases, with 6 bases left in between. The CDR3 loop is CASRQISGNTIYF. The CDR3 nucleotides are TGTGCCAGCAGACAGATCTCTGGAAACACCATATATTTT.

This sequence joins TRBV12-5 and TRBJ1-1; D gene unclear. The CDR3 loop spans 10 amino acids. The V gene lost 3 bases and the J gene lost 11 bases, with 7 bases spanning the gap. Germline V gene data show CDR1 as LGHNT and CDR2 as FRNRAP. The CDR3 sequence: CASGLLRAFF. CDR3 in DNA: TGTGCTAGTGGTTTACTCCGGGCTTTCTTT.

The rearrangement joins TRBV14 to TRBJ1-6; D call uncertain. Trimming took 4 bases from V and 5 from J, leaving 6 bases between them. This CDR3 contains 13 residues. CDR1 SGHDN and CDR2 FVKESK come from the germline V gene. Written as DNA, the CDR3 is TGTGCCAGCAGCCGAGTCCATAATTCACCCCTCCACTTT. It yields the protein CASSRVHNSPLHF.

The V call is TRBV28, the J call TRBJ1-4; 8 bases align to TRBD1. Germline CDR1 reads MDHEN; CDR2 reads SYDVKM. The CDR3 runs 17 residues. Trimming cost V 5 bases and J 0 bases; bases outside gene matches: 8. For the CDR3, the DNA is TGTGCCAGCAGTCGGACAGGGAGTAGGGCAACTAATGAAAAACTGTTTTTT. It encodes CASSRTGSRATNEKLFF. The entire variable domain, with the rest obtained from reference TRBV28 and TRBJ1-4, is as follows: DVKVTQSSRYLVKRTGEKVFLECVQDMDHENMFWYRQDPGLGLRLIYFSYDVKMKEKGDIPEGYSVSREKKERFSLILESASTNQTSMYLCASSRTGSRATNEKLFFGSGTQLSVL.

The chain employs TRBV7-2 and TRBJ2-5; 7 nucleotides align to TRBD2. The CDR3 contains 15 residues. The germline CDR1 and CDR2 sequences are SGHTA and FQGNSA. V lost 3 bases to trimming and J lost 2 bases; unmatched junction nucleotides: 6. Written as DNA, the CDR3 is TGTGCCAGCAGCTTGGGGGGGACTGCTCAAGAGACCCAGTACTTC. This encodes CASSLGGTAQETQYF.

This clone has just a few counts. The gene calls are TRBV2 and TRBJ1-1; D gene unclear. Germline-derived CDR1 and CDR2 are SNHLY and FYNNEI. V was pared by 11 bases and J by 5 bases, with 12 bases between. The CDR3 has 11 residues. The CDR3 sequence is CAGGLRTEAFF. The DNA of the CDR3 is TGTGCCGGAGGCCTACGAACTGAAGCTTTCTTT.

The V gene is TRBV4-1, the J gene TRBJ2-5, with 7 bases lining up with TRBD2. From germline, CDR1 is MGHRA and CDR2 YSYEKL. The ends lost 4 bases at V and 1 base at J; junction bases unmatched: 9. CDR3 length: 16 residues. The CDR3 DNA reads TGCGCCAGCAGCCCTGACCCAGCGGGGACCCAAGAGACCCAGTACTTC. Protein: CASSPDPAGTQETQYF.

V gene TRBV27 combines with J gene TRBJ1-5; a possible D gene is TRBD1 (5 bases). The germline gives CDR1 MNHEY, CDR2 SMNVEV (reference sequence). V lost 6 bases and J 7 bases, leaving 10 bases between the germline ends. The CDR3 covers 12 residues. This chain's CDR3 is CASRREGQPQHF. In nucleotides, the CDR3 is TGTGCCAGCAGAAGGGAGGGGCAGCCCCAGCATTTT.

This clone is a singleton in its sample. The sample has other DNA sequences that encode this CDR3 too. The V gene is TRBV4-1, the J gene TRBJ2-7, with TRBD1 matching 7 bases. Trimming took 1 base from V and 2 from J; bases not matched to a gene: 2. This CDR3 comprises 14 residues. Germline V gene data show CDR1 as MGHRA and CDR2 as YSYEKL. CDR3 sequence reads: CASSQGQGTYEQYF. CDR3 sequence (DNA): TGCGCCAGCAGCCAAGGACAGGGTACCTACGAGCAGTACTTC.

Only a few counts were recorded for this clone. The chain couples TRBV5-1 to TRBJ2-3, with 9 bases that match TRBD2. CDR1 and CDR2 (germline): SGHRS, YFSETQ. Trimming at V came to 5 bases and at J to 4 bases, leaving 5 bases not matched to a gene. The CDR3 runs 14 residues. CDR3 in amino acids: CASSDAGGSDTQYF. The CDR3 DNA is TGCGCCAGCAGTGACGCGGGGGGGTCAGATACGCAGTATTTT.

V and J are TRBV19 and TRBJ2-1, with D maybe TRBD2 (7 bases). There are 15 residues in the CDR3. Germline V gives CDR1 LNHDA, CDR2 SQIVND (reference sequence). V was cut by 6 bases and J by 8 bases, with 20 bases left in between. The CDR3 protein is CASRGNREGRHEQFF. In nucleotides, the CDR3 is TGTGCCAGTAGGGGAAACAGGGAGGGCAGGCATGAGCAGTTCTTC.

CDR3 sequence: CASSESRTGGRNQPQHF. CDR3 nucleotide sequence: TGTGCCAGCAGTGAAAGCCGGACAGGGGGTCGGAATCAGCCCCAGCATTTT. The chain couples TRBV6-1 to TRBJ1-5; TRBD1 aligns across 10 bases. V shed 2 bases, J shed 4 bases, and the junction held 8 bases outside the gene matches. The CDR3 is 17 amino acids. Germline CDR1 and CDR2: MNHNS and SASEGT.

The chain recombines TRBV28 with TRBJ1-1, with D unresolved. CDR1 is MDHEN, CDR2 SYDVKM, per germline. The CDR3 loop spans 12 amino acids. The V end was cut by 5 bases, the J end by 0 bases, with 4 bases between. The CDR3 protein is CASSDLNTEAFF. As DNA, the CDR3 is TGTGCCAGCAGTGACTTGAACACTGAAGCTTTCTTT.

Regarding this clone: Mismatch with germline at one junction end may stem from a read error. This chain joins TRBV6-5 and TRBJ1-1; maybe TRBD1 (5 bases). Germline loops: CDR1 MNHEY, CDR2 SVGAGI. The CDR3 runs 16 residues. The CDR3 loop reads CASSYSVRVMNAEAFF. The DNA for the CDR3 is TGTGCCAGCAGTTACTCAGTCAGGGTAATGAACGCTGAAGCTTTCTTT.

The table lists this clone with a count of one. The CDR3 loop is CASSLRDSEKLFF. The CDR3 nucleotides are TGCGCCAGCAGCCTAAGGGACAGCGAAAAACTGTTTTTT. V gene TRBV5-1 combines with J gene TRBJ1-4, with TRBD1 identical over 7 bases. The length of the CDR3 is 13 residues. The ends lost 4 bases at V and 8 bases at J; junction bases unmatched: 5. Germline V CDR1 and CDR2: SGHRS, YFSETQ.

The chain couples TRBV5-1 to TRBJ2-7; D is unclear. Trimming removed 0 bases at V and 7 bases at J, with 14 bases between. CDR1 is SGHRS and CDR2 is YFSETQ in the germline V gene. CDR3 length: 14 residues. In DNA form, the CDR3 reads TGCGCCAGCAGCTTGGCAGCCTGGAGAGGAGAGCAGTACTTC. Translated: CASSLAAWRGEQYF.

The gene calls are TRBV9 and TRBJ2-2; 9 bases are a match to TRBD1. Germline V lookup: CDR1 SGDLS, CDR2 YYNGEE. V shed 2 bases, J shed 0 bases, and the junction held 2 bases outside the gene matches. The CDR3 is made up of 16 amino acids. Here the CDR3 DNA reads TGTGCCAGCAGCGTGACAGGGGGGCCGAACACCGGGGAGCTGTTTTTT. Protein sequence: CASSVTGGPNTGELFF.